The 26 T cell receptor beta chains below all came from one sample that was sequenced in a study of shared clonotypes between healthy human individuals. TCRdb's copy holds only in-frame clones and misses some; the assay was immunoSEQ multiplex PCR. The table includes approximately 600,000 clones, 85% to 95% detected once. Naive-designated CD8 cells lacked CD45RO, were positively enriched for CCR7, and omitted terminally differentiated effector memory CD45RA+ cells. Material: naive CD8+ T cells sorted from blood. The receptor set was obtained from a woman in her thirties in good health.

This sequence joins TRBV6-5 and TRBJ2-7; 12 nucleotides line up with TRBD2. Germline-derived CDR1 and CDR2 are MNHEY and SVGAGI. Losses at the gene ends were 2 bases for V and 1 base for J; bases not matched to a gene: 0. The CDR3 is 15 residues long. The CDR3: CASSYGTSGSYEQYF. As DNA, the CDR3 is TGTGCCAGCAGTTACGGGACTAGCGGGTCCTACGAGCAGTACTTC.

The V and J genes are TRBV6-8 and TRBJ2-7, with TRBD1 identical over 9 bases. J was trimmed by 6 bases and V by 6 bases; bases with no gene match: 15. The CDR3 is 16 residues long. CDR1 MNHGY and CDR2 SAAAGT come from the germline V gene. The CDR3 loop reads CASRLKQGAQRGEQYF. The CDR3 nucleotides are TGTGCCAGCAGGCTTAAACAGGGGGCGCAAAGAGGCGAGCAGTACTTC.

This chain joins TRBV4-1 and TRBJ2-2, with TRBD2 identical over 7 bases. After removal of 3 bases from V and 5 bases from J, the junction contained 6 bases not matched to a gene. The germline CDR1 and CDR2 sequences are MGHRA and YSYEKL. The length of the CDR3 is 15 residues. CDR3 in amino acids: CASSHPWGGTGELFF. CDR3 coding DNA: TGCGCCAGCAGCCATCCTTGGGGGGGAACCGGGGAGCTGTTTTTT.

The chain joins TRBV2 to TRBJ2-5, with no clear D. The CDR3 is made up of 14 amino acids. Germline V gene lookup returns CDR1 SNHLY and CDR2 FYNNEI. The ends were cut back, 2 bases at V and 1 base at J, with 8 bases in the middle. In DNA form, the CDR3 reads TGTGCCAGCAGTGAAAGCACGGTCCAAGAGACCCAGTACTTC. This codes for CASSESTVQETQYF.

The chain carries TRBV6-1 and TRBJ1-1, with unresolved D. The CDR3 runs 15 residues. From germline, CDR1 is MNHNS and CDR2 SASEGT. Trimming removed 2 bases from V and 3 bases from J, with 13 bases in between. CDR3 region: CASSEWAGFDTEAFF. The CDR3 nucleotides read TGTGCCAGCAGTGAATGGGCAGGATTCGACACTGAAGCTTTCTTT.

The chain joins TRBV5-4 to TRBJ2-7; D may be TRBD1 (6 bases). Trimming pared 5 bases from V and 5 bases from J, leaving 17 bases between. The CDR3 totals 14 residues. Germline V CDR1 and CDR2: SGHNT, YYREEE (reference sequence). The chain's CDR3 is CASSSTGFIDEQYF. CDR3 coding DNA: TGTGCCAGCAGTTCCACAGGGTTTATCGACGAGCAGTACTTC. Complete variable domain (other parts from reference TRBV5-4 and TRBJ2-7): ETGVTQSPTHLIKTRGQQVTLRCSSQSGHNTVSWYQQALGQGPQFIFQYYREEENGRGNFPPRFSGLQFPNYSSELNVNALELDDSALYLCASSSTGFIDEQYFGPGTRLTVT.

The chain links TRBV28 to TRBJ1-5; D gene unclear. This CDR3 region has 13 residues. The V gene lost 3 bases and the J gene lost 6 bases, with 9 bases spanning the gap. Germline CDR1 and CDR2: MDHEN and SYDVKM. The CDR3 nucleotides are TGTGCCAGCAGTTTTAATTGGGGTCAGCCCCAGCATTTT. This translates into CASSFNWGQPQHF. Drawing the rest from reference TRBV28 and TRBJ1-5, the complete variable domain is DVKVTQSSRYLVKRTGEKVFLECVQDMDHENMFWYRQDPGLGLRLIYFSYDVKMKEKGDIPEGYSVSREKKERFSLILESASTNQTSMYLCASSFNWGQPQHFGDGTRLSIL.

The chain combines TRBV7-2 with TRBJ1-1; D ambiguous. CDR3 size: 13 residues. V lost 4 bases and J 0 bases, leaving 6 bases between the germline ends. CDR1 and CDR2 from the germline V gene are SGHTA and FQGNSA. The CDR3 sequence: CASSWTVNTEAFF. CDR3 in DNA: TGTGCCAGCAGCTGGACGGTGAACACTGAAGCTTTCTTT.

The gene calls are TRBV19 and TRBJ2-7, with a possible D match to TRBD2 (6 bases). V lost 1 base and J lost 6, with 13 bases in between. Germline loops: CDR1 LNHDA, CDR2 SQIVND (reference sequence). The CDR3 contains 14 residues. The DNA for the CDR3 is TGTGCCAGTAGTATAGCGGGAGAGGGAACCGAGCAGTACTTC. Residues: CASSIAGEGTEQYF.

This clone was seen just once. This chain connects TRBV10-3 to TRBJ1-1, with no clear D. Per the germline V gene, CDR1 is ENHRY and CDR2 is SYGVKD. The CDR3 is 13 amino acids. The ends were cut back, 2 bases at V and 5 bases at J, with 9 bases in the middle. The CDR3 spells CAISETGETEAFF. In DNA form, the CDR3 reads TGTGCCATCAGTGAGACGGGAGAGACTGAAGCTTTCTTT.

The chain combines TRBV9 with TRBJ2-7; D ambiguous. Germline CDR1 reads SGDLS; CDR2 reads YYNGEE. Trimming took off 3 bases at V and 5 bases at J, with 18 bases between the two ends. The CDR3 has 15 residues. The CDR3 nucleotides read TGTGCCAGCAGCGCACCGGTCGTTAGGGCGCACGAGCAGTACTTC. Translating it yields CASSAPVVRAHEQYF.

Notes on this clone: Other DNA variants within this sample encode the same CDR3. The gene calls are TRBV6-5 and TRBJ2-3; 9 bases agree with TRBD2. V lost 5 bases to trimming and J lost 2 bases; unmatched junction nucleotides: 5. CDR3 length equals 15 residues. CDR1 is MNHEY and CDR2 is SVGAGI in the germline V gene. The CDR3 DNA is TGTGCCAGCAGTCTAGCGGGACGATCCACAGATACGCAGTATTTT. The encoded protein is CASSLAGRSTDTQYF.

CDR3 sequence reads: CASSLVPDQETQYF. In DNA, the CDR3 is TGTGCCAGCAGCTTAGTACCGGATCAAGAGACCCAGTACTTC. The V and J genes are TRBV7-9 and TRBJ2-5; D is ambiguous. Germline lookup yields CDR1 SEHNR and CDR2 FQNEAQ (reference sequence). This CDR3 is 14 amino acids long. The V end was cut by 1 base, the J end by 2 bases, with 8 bases between.

This chain joins TRBV6-1 and TRBJ1-2; perhaps TRBD1 as D (6 bases). This CDR3 is 16 amino acids long. Per germline, CDR1 MNHNS and CDR2 SASEGT. The V and J ends lost 0 bases and 6 bases respectively, with 17 bases between them. CDR3 coding DNA: TGTGCCAGCAGTGAAGCACCGGGACACAACAAGGATGGCTACACCTTC. It specifies CASSEAPGHNKDGYTF.

CDR3 in DNA: TGTGCCAGCAGTTTAATCGGGGCTAGCGGGAATCGCTACGAGCAGTACTTC. It is translated as CASSLIGASGNRYEQYF. The rearrangement joins TRBV27 to TRBJ2-7, with 9 bases identical to TRBD2. The V segment lost 2 bases and the J segment 3 bases; nucleotides outside the gene matches: 11. Germline CDR1 is MNHEY and CDR2 is SMNVEV (reference sequence). The CDR3 is 17 residues long.

CDR3 DNA: TGTGCCAGCTCCGTGGACAGGGGCGGCGAAAAACTGTTTTTT. Its translation: CASSVDRGGEKLFF. The chain couples TRBV27 to TRBJ1-4; 9 bases align to TRBD1. Germline V gives CDR1 MNHEY, CDR2 SMNVEV (reference sequence). Unmatched junction bases numbered 9, after V lost 8 bases and J lost 8 bases. The CDR3 sequence is 14 residues long.

The chain combines TRBV9 with TRBJ2-2; 9 nucleotides align to TRBD2. The CDR3 spans 15 residues. V shed 0 bases and J 5 bases; nucleotides not matched to a gene: 2. The V gene's germline CDR1 is SGDLS and CDR2 YYNGEE. DNA of the CDR3: TGTGCCAGCAGCGTAGGTCTAGCGGGAACCGGGGAGCTGTTTTTT. Its protein product is CASSVGLAGTGELFF.

The chain recombines TRBV2 with TRBJ1-6; 8 positions agree with TRBD1. V shed 7 bases and J 7 bases; nucleotides not matched to a gene: 6. The germline CDR1 and CDR2 sequences are SNHLY and FYNNEI. The CDR3 runs to 14 residues. The CDR3 reads CASISGQVNSPLHF. In DNA, the CDR3 is TGTGCCAGCATTTCGGGACAGGTGAATTCACCCCTCCACTTT.

The V gene is TRBV25-1, the J gene TRBJ2-4; a weak D match, TRBD1 (6 bases). Germline CDR1 and CDR2: MGHDK and SYGVNS. The CDR3 runs to 16 residues. Trimming cost V 5 bases and J 0 bases, with 14 bases left between them. The CDR3 region is CASSLPGALAKNIQYF. CDR3 DNA: TGTGCCAGCAGTTTACCAGGGGCCCTAGCCAAAAACATTCAGTACTTC. The full variable domain, in which reference TRBV25-1 and TRBJ2-4 provide the parts outside the CDR3, is EADIYQTPRYLVIGTGKKITLECSQTMGHDKMYWYQQDPGMELHLIHYSYGVNSTEKGDLSSESTVSRIRTEHFPLTLESARPSHTSQYLCASSLPGALAKNIQYFGAGTRLSVL.

Notes on this clone: This same CDR3 is encoded by further DNA sequences in the sample. J is TRBJ2-3 and V is TRBV27, with 14 bases lining up with TRBD2. This CDR3 region has 15 residues. The germline V gene has CDR1 MNHEY and CDR2 SMNVEV (reference sequence). The J segment lost 5 bases and the V segment lost 2 bases, leaving 0 bases of the junction unmatched. CDR3 in DNA: TGTGCCAGCAGTTTAGGGACTAGCGGGAGAGATACGCAGTATTTT. This sequence encodes CASSLGTSGRDTQYF.

The gene calls are TRBV28 and TRBJ2-7; 10 positions agree with TRBD1. The CDR3 loop spans 17 amino acids. CDR1 MDHEN and CDR2 SYDVKM come from the germline V gene. The junction had 13 bases not matched to a gene; V was cut back by 6 bases and J by 2 bases. CDR3 sequence (DNA): TGTGCCAGCAGCCTGAACCACGGACAGGGGGAGACCTACGAGCAGTACTTC. The encoded protein is CASSLNHGQGETYEQYF.

Comment on this clone: Distinct nucleotide sequences in the sample also encode this CDR3. The chain joins TRBV28 to TRBJ2-7; no definite D call. The CDR3 runs to 14 residues. Per the germline V gene, CDR1 is MDHEN and CDR2 is SYDVKM. Trimming took off 3 bases at V and 0 bases at J, with 9 bases between the two ends. CDR3 DNA: TGTGCCAGCAGTTTCGGTCTCCTCTCCTACGAGCAGTACTTC. Its translation: CASSFGLLSYEQYF.

The DNA of the CDR3 is TGTGCCAGCATTGCCGGGACAGGGCGCACCGGGGAGCTGTTTTTT. Its protein is CASIAGTGRTGELFF. The chain has TRBV28 and TRBJ2-2; 9 bases line up with TRBD1. V shed 7 bases, J shed 4 bases, and the junction held 7 bases outside the gene matches. This CDR3 is 15 amino acids long. Germline CDR1 is MDHEN and CDR2 is SYDVKM.

The chain uses TRBV28 and TRBJ2-2; D assignment may be TRBD1 or TRBD2 (5 bases each). The CDR3 is 15 residues long. V shed 7 bases and J shed 4 bases, with 16 bases lying between them. In germline, CDR1 is MDHEN, CDR2 SYDVKM. CDR3 protein: CASKLTGRLTGELFF. CDR3 coding DNA: TGTGCCAGCAAGCTGACGGGGCGCCTCACCGGGGAGCTGTTTTTT.

The V gene is TRBV28, the J gene TRBJ2-4; 14 bases match TRBD2. Germline-derived CDR1 and CDR2 are MDHEN and SYDVKM. This CDR3 has 16 amino acids. V was clipped by 7 bases and J by 4 bases; unmatched bases: 6. CDR3 DNA: TGTGCCAGCATCGGGACTAGCGGGAGTGCGAAAAACATTCAGTACTTC. It is translated as CASIGTSGSAKNIQYF. The whole variable domain, remainder taken from reference TRBV28 and TRBJ2-4, is DVKVTQSSRYLVKRTGEKVFLECVQDMDHENMFWYRQDPGLGLRLIYFSYDVKMKEKGDIPEGYSVSREKKERFSLILESASTNQTSMYLCASIGTSGSAKNIQYFGAGTRLSVL.

The chain couples TRBV4-1 to TRBJ2-7; no firm D call. This CDR3 comprises 12 residues. The germline V gene encodes CDR1 MGHRA and CDR2 YSYEKL. V was trimmed by 1 base and J by 5 bases, leaving 6 bases between them. Written as DNA, the CDR3 is TGCGCCAGCAGCCAAGGATATAACGAGCAGTACTTC. Translating it yields CASSQGYNEQYF.